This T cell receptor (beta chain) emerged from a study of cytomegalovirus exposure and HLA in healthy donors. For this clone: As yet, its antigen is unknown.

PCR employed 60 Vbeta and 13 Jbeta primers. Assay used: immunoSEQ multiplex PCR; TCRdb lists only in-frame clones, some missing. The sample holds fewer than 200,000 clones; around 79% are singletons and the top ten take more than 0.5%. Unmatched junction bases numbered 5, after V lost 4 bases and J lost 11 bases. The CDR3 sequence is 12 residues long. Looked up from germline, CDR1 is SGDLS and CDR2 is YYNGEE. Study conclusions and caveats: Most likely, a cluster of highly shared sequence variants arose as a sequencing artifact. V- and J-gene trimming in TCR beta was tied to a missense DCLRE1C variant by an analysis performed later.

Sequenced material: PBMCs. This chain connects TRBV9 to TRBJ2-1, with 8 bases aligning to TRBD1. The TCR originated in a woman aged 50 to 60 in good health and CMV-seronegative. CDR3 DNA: TGTGCCAGCAGCACCCGGACAGGGAAGCAGTTCTTC. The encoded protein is CASSTRTGKQFF.